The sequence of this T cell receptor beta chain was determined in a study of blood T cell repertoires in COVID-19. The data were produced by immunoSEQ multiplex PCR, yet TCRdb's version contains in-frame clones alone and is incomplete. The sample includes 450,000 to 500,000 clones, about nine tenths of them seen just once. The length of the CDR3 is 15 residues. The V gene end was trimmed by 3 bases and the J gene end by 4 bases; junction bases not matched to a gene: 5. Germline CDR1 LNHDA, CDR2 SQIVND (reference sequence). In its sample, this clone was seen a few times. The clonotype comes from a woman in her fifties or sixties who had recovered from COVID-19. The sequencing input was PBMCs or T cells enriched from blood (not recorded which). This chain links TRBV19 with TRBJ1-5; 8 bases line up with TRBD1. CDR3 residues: CASSIDRGVNQPQHF. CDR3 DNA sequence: TGTGCCAGTAGTATTGACAGGGGCGTGAATCAGCCCCAGCATTTT.